This T cell receptor beta chain emerged from a study of control samples from healthy donors and cancer patients. The protocol was immunoSEQ multiplex PCR, while the TCRdb copy is restricted to in-frame clones and leaves out a portion. Seen here are some 130,000 clones, about 90% observed once, and the top ten hold 2% to 2.5%. The germline CDR1 and CDR2 sequences are LNHDA and SQIVND (reference sequence). Trimming removed 6 bases at V and 6 bases at J, with 9 bases between. The CDR3 runs to 13 residues. Sequencing input: blood. The chain links TRBV19 to TRBJ1-6; D might be TRBD1 (5 bases). This clonotype was obtained from a woman in her forties or fifties in good health. CDR3 amino acids: CASRETVNSPLHF. The CDR3 DNA reads TGTGCCAGTAGAGAGACAGTTAATTCACCCCTCCACTTT.